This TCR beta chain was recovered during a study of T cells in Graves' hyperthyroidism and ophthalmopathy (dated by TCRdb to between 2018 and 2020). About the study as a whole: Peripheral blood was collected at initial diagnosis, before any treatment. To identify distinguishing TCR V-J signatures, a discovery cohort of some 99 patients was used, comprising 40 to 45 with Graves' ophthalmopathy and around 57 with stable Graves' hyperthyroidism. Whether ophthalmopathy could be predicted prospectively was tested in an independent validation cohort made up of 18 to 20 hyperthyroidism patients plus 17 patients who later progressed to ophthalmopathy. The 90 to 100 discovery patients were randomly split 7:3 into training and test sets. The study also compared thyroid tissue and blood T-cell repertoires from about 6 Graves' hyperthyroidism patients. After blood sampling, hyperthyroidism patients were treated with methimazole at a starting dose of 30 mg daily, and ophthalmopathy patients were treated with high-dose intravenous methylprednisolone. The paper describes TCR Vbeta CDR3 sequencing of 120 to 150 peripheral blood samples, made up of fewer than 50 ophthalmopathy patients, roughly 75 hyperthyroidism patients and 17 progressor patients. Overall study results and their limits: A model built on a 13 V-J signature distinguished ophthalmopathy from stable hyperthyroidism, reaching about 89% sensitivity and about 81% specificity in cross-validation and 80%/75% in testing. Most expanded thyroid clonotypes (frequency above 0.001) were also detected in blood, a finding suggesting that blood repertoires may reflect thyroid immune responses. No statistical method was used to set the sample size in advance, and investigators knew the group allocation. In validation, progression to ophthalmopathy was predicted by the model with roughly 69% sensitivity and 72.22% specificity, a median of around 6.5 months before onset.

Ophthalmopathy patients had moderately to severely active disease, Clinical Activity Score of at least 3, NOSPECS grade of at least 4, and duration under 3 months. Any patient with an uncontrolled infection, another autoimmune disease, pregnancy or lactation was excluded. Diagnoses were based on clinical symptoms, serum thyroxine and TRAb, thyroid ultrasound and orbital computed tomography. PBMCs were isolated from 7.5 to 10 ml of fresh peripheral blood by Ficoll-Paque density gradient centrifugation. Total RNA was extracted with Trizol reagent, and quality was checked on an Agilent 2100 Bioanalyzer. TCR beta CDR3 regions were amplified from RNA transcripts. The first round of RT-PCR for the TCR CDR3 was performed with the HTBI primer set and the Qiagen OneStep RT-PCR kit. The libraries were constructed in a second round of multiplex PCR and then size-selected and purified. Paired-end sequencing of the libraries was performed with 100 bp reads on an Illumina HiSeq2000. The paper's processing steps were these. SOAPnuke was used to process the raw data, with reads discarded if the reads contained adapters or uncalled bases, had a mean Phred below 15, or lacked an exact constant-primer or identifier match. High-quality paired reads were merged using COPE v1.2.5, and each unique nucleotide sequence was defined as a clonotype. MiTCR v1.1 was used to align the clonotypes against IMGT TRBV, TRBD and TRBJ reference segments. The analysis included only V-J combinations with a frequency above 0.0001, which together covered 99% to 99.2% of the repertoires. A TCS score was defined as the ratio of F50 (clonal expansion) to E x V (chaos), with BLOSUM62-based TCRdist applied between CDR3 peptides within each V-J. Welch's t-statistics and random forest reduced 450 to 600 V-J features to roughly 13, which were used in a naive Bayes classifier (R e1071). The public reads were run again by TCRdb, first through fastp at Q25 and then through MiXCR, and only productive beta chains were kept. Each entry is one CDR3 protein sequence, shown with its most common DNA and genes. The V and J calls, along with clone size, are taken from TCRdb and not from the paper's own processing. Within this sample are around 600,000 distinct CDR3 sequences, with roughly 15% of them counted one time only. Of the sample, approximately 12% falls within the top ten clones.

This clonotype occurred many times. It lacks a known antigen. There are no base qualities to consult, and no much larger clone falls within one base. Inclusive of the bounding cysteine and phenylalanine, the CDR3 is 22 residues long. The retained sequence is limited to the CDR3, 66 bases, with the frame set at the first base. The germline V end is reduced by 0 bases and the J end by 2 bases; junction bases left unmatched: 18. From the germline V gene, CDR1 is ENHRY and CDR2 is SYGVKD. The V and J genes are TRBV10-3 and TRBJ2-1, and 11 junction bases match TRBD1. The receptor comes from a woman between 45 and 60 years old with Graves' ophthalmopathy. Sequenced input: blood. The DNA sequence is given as TGTGCCATCAGTGAGTCCCGAATAGGGGACAGGGGGGATCTAGGAGCCTACAATGAGCAGTTCTTC. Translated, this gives CAISESRIGDRGDLGAYNEQFF.